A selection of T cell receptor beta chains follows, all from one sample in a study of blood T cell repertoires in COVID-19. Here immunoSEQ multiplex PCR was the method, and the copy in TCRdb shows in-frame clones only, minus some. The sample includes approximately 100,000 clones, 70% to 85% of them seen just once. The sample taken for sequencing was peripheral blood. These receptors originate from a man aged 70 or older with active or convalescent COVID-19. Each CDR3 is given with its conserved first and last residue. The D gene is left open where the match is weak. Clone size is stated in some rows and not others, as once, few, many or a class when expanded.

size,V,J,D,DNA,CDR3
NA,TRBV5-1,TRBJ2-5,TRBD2,TGCGCCAGCAGTGCGGGCGGGGGGCTCCAAGAGACCCAGTACTTC,CASSAGGGLQETQYF
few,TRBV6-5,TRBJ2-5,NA,TGTGCCAGCAGTTATCTCGGGGGACAAGAGACCCAGTACTTC,CASSYLGGQETQYF
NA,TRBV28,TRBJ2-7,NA,TGTGCCAGCAGTTTATGGATGACTGTTTACGAGCAGTACTTC,CASSLWMTVYEQYF
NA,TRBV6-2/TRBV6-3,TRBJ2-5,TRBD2,TGTGCCAGCAGTTACCAACAGGGACTAGCGGAGATGACGGCCCAGTACTTC,CASSYQQGLAEMTAQYF
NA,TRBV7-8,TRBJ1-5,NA,TGTGCCAGCAGCCACCTGACAGGTCGCGGTCAGCCCCAGCATTTT,CASSHLTGRGQPQHF
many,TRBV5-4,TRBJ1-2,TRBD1,TGTGCCAGCAGCTTGGGGGACAGGGGAAGCGGCTACACCTTC,CASSLGDRGSGYTF
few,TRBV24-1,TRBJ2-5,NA,TGTGCCACCAGTGACCCGAGAGGACACGGCGGGGACCAAGAGACCCAGTACTTC,CATSDPRGHGGDQETQYF
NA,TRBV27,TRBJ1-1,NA,TGTGCCAGCAGTCGGATTGAGGCCACTGAAGCTTTCTTT,CASSRIEATEAFF
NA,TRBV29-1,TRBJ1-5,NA,TGCAGCGTTGGGCCAGGGGCAAATCAGCCCCAGCATTTT,CSVGPGANQPQHF
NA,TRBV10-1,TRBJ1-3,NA,TGCGCCAGCAGTCCCGCCGGGGGAAACACCATATATTTT,CASSPAGGNTIYF
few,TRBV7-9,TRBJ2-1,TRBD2,TGTGCCAGCAGCGCGCTCGCGGGAGGGGGCGATGAGCAGTTCTTC,CASSALAGGGDEQFF
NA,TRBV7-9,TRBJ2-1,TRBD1,TGTGCCAGCGCATGGACAGGTCCCCTCAATGAGCAGTTCTTC,CASAWTGPLNEQFF
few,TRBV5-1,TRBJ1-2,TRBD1,TGCGCCAGCAGCTCCACAGGGGGGACGAGGGGCTACACCTTC,CASSSTGGTRGYTF
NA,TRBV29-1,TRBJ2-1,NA,TGCAGCGTCGCTCAGGGGCGGAGCTCCTACAATGAGCAGTTCTTC,CSVAQGRSSYNEQFF
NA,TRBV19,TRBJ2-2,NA,TGTGCCAGTAGACAGAAGGACATAAACACCGGGGAGCTGTTTTTT,CASRQKDINTGELFF
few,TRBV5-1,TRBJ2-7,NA,TGCGCCAGCAGCCTGGTAGGGAGCTCCTACGAGCAGTACTTC,CASSLVGSSYEQYF
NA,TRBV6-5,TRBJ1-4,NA,TGTGCCAGCGGGATAAGTGGTCGGGGTATGGAAAAACTGTTTTTT,CASGISGRGMEKLFF
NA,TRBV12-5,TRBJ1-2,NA,TGTGCTAGTGGTTTGCTCCTGGACAGCTATGGCTACACCTTC,CASGLLLDSYGYTF
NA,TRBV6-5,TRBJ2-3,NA,TGTGCCAGCACCCAAGGTGGGCTATACACAGATACGCAGTATTTT,CASTQGGLYTDTQYF
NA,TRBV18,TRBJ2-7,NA,TGTGCCAGCTCACCAACCGATGAGTCCTACGAGCAGTACTTC,CASSPTDESYEQYF
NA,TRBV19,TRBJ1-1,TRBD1,TGTGCCAGTAGTCTCAACAGGGGCACTGAAGCTTTCTTT,CASSLNRGTEAFF
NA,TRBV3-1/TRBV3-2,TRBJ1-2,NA,TGTGCCAGCAGCCAAGGTGTGAGAGGCTACACCTTC,CASSQGVRGYTF
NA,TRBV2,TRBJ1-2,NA,TGTGCCAGCAGTGCCCATACGGACTATGGCTACACCTTC,CASSAHTDYGYTF
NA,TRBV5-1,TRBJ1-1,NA,TGCGCCAGCAGCCCGGGGGTTATGAACACTGAAGCTTTCTTT,CASSPGVMNTEAFF
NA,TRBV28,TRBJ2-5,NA,TGTGCCAGCAGTTCGGGACAAAGGGAGACCCAGTACTTC,CASSSGQRETQYF
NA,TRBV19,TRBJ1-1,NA,TGTGCCAGCCGTGACTACACTGAAGCTTTCTTT,CASRDYTEAFF
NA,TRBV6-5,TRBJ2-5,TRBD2,TGTGCCAGCAGTTACTCCCGGACTAGTCCGGAGACCCAGTACTTC,CASSYSRTSPETQYF
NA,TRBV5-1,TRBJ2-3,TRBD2,TGCGCCAGCAGCGAACCGACTAGCGGGAGAGTAGGTACGCAGTATTTT,CASSEPTSGRVGTQYF
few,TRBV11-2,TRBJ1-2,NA,TGTGCCAGCAGACCCCTCCTCAACACCAACTATGGCTACACCTTC,CASRPLLNTNYGYTF
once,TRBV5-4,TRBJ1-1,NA,TGTGCCAGCAGCTTGGGGGGCTCCGGGAACACTGAAGCTTTCTTT,CASSLGGSGNTEAFF
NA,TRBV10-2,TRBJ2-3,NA,TGCGCCAGCAGTGAGGCAGGGCCAGATACGCAGTATTTT,CASSEAGPDTQYF
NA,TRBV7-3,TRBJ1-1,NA,TGTGCCAGCAGCTCACAGGGTGAGCGCACTGAAGCTTTCTTT,CASSSQGERTEAFF
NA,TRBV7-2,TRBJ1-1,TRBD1,TGTGCCAGCAGCTTAGATGGGACAGCAATGAACACTGAAGCTTTCTTT,CASSLDGTAMNTEAFF
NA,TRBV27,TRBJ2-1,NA,TGTGCCAGCAGTGACTTTGGTAGCTCCTACAATGAGCAGTTCTTC,CASSDFGSSYNEQFF
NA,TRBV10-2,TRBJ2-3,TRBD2,TGCGCCAGCAGTGACTACTGGACTAGCGGGACCTTGGGCACAGATACGCAGTATTTT,CASSDYWTSGTLGTDTQYF
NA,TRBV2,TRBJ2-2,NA,TGTGCCAGCAGACCTAACGCGAACACCGGGGAGCTGTTTTTT,CASRPNANTGELFF
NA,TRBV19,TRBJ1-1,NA,TGTGCCAGTAGTATAACTCTTCTGAACACTGAAGCTTTCTTT,CASSITLLNTEAFF
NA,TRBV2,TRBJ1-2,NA,TGTGCCAGCACTGAGACAGGCTGGGGCTACACCTTC,CASTETGWGYTF
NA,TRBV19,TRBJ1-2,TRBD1,TGTGCCAGTAAAAGGACAGGGCTTATGGCGTACACCTTC,CASKRTGLMAYTF
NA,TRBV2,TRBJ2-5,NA,TGTGCCAGTTCGCCTGGGGGCTCCTTAGAGACCCAGTACTTC,CASSPGGSLETQYF
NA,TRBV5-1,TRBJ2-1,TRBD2,TGCGCCAGCAGCTTGCGGACCGGGACTACATACAATGAGCAGTTCTTC,CASSLRTGTTYNEQFF
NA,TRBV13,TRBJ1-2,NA,TGTGCCAGCAGCTTAGGCGCGACAGACTTCTATGGCTACACCTTC,CASSLGATDFYGYTF
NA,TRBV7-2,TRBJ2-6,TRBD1,TGTGCCAGCAGCTCTGGACAGGCTCGCTCTGGGGCCAACGTCCTGACTTTC,CASSSGQARSGANVLTF
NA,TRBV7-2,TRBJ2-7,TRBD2,TGTGCCAGCAGGAAGCGGACTAGCGGGAGGTACGAGCAGTACTTC,CASRKRTSGRYEQYF
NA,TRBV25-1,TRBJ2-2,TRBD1,TGTGCCAGCACCCACAGGGGCCCCGGGGAGCTGTTTTTT,CASTHRGPGELFF
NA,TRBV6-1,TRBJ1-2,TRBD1,TGTGCCAGCAGTGAGATTGCACCGGGACAGGGAGGTGGCTACACCTTC,CASSEIAPGQGGGYTF
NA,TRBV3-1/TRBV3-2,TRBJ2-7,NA,TGTGCCAGCAGCCAAGGGACTGGTCCTTTCGAGCAGTACTTC,CASSQGTGPFEQYF
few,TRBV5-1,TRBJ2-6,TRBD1,TGCGCCAGCAGCTTCGGGACAGTAAGCTCTGGGGCCAACGTCCTGACTTTC,CASSFGTVSSGANVLTF
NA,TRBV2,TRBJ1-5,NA,TGTGCCAGCAGTGAAGACAGGGAAAAGGCCCAGCATTTT,CASSEDREKAQHF
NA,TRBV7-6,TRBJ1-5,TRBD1,TGTGCCAGCAGCTTAGTGGACAGGTTTTGGGTTTATAGCAATCAGCCCCAGCATTTT,CASSLVDRFWVYSNQPQHF
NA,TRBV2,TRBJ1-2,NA,TGTGCCAGCAGTGCGGCAGGGATCGGCTATGGCTACACCTTC,CASSAAGIGYGYTF